This T cell receptor beta chain was recovered during a study of CD8 T cells in ankylosing spondylitis. Notes on the study in general: Ankylosing spondylitis blood seemed to carry a telltale TCR beta motif made of several highly homologous variants. The clones that were linked to disease were reported to be significantly enriched in matched synovial fluid samples from ankylosing spondylitis patients.

This clonotype was seen ten or more times. The antigen is unknown. For TCR beta, libraries came from quantitative 5'-RACE with molecular barcodes. In TCRdb, the 5' RACE reads were re-called with MiXCR into one record per CDR3 protein. The sample includes 250,000 to 400,000 distinct CDR3 sequences, around a tenth of them seen just once. Sequencing used blood, either unsorted or a sorted T cell fraction (not recorded which). The sequence derives from a female donor with ankylosing spondylitis or in good health (not recorded which).

CDR3 in amino acids: CATSRGIQGSYGNTIYF. In DNA, the CDR3 is TGTGCCACCAGCAGAGGGATACAGGGGTCGTACGGAAACACCATATATTTT. The gene calls are TRBV15 and TRBJ1-3; 7 bases line up with TRBD1. The CDR3 contains 17 residues. The germline gives CDR1 LNHNV, CDR2 YYDKDF (reference sequence). V lost 1 base, J lost 4 bases, and 10 bases stayed unmatched.